This passage covers 18 T cell receptor beta chains from one sample sequenced in a study of shared clonotypes between healthy human individuals. The data were produced by immunoSEQ multiplex PCR, yet TCRdb's version contains in-frame clones alone and is incomplete. The sample records approximately 2.5 million clones, under 95% being singletons. Sequences were obtained from naive CD4+ T cells from PBMCs. The subset denotes: CD45RA+ positively selected. All receptors derive from a man aged 18 to 30 in good health. Some clones in this sample may be carry-over from other donors' samples.

The V call is TRBV29-1, the J call TRBJ1-2, with D possibly matching TRBD1 (6 bases). Germline V gene lookup returns CDR1 SQVTM and CDR2 ANQGSEA. V gave up 6 bases and J gave up 4 bases, with 15 bases separating them. There are 13 residues in the CDR3. The CDR3 nucleotides are TGCAGCGTCGATGGACAGTTGGTCTATGGCTACACCTTC. Translating gives CSVDGQLVYGYTF.

The chain has TRBV11-2 and TRBJ2-2, with D perhaps assigned TRBD1 or TRBD2 (5 bases each). This CDR3 has 17 amino acids. The V and J ends lost 5 bases and 2 bases respectively, with 18 bases between them. Germline-derived CDR1 and CDR2 are SGHAT and FQNNGV. The CDR3 sequence: CASSHLSVGDNTGELFF. Here the CDR3 DNA reads TGTGCCAGCAGCCACCTTTCGGTGGGGGATAACACCGGGGAGCTGTTTTTT.

The chain couples TRBV2 to TRBJ2-2; D is uncertain. V lost 7 bases and J 6 bases, leaving 9 bases between the germline ends. The CDR3 loop spans 12 amino acids. Germline V CDR1 and CDR2: SNHLY, FYNNEI. CDR3 loop: CASKIEPGELFF. CDR3 in DNA: TGTGCCAGCAAGATAGAGCCCGGGGAGCTGTTTTTT.

This clone appeared a single time. The rearrangement uses TRBV30 and TRBJ1-2; D is uncertain. Germline assignment: CDR1 GTSNPN and CDR2 SVGIG (reference sequence). This CDR3 is built from 15 residues. V was pared by 0 bases and J by 2 bases, with 13 bases between. CDR3 sequence reads: CAWSVQYLGNYGYTF. The CDR3, as DNA: TGTGCCTGGAGTGTACAGTATCTGGGAAACTATGGCTACACCTTC.

V and J are TRBV7-8 and TRBJ2-5; no clear D. Per germline, CDR1 SGHVS and CDR2 FQNEAQ. Trimming stripped 5 bases from V and 1 base from J, with 5 bases between. The CDR3 sequence is 12 residues long. CDR3 sequence (DNA): TGTGCCAGCAGCAGCAGCCAAGAGACCCAGTACTTC. It codes for CASSSSQETQYF.

CDR3 in DNA: TGTGCCAGCAGTTCGTTCTTGGGGCGGATTGGTGGCTACACCTTC. It codes for CASSSFLGRIGGYTF. This chain links TRBV6-6 with TRBJ1-2; TRBD1 might be the D (5 bases). The germline V gene has CDR1 MNHNY and CDR2 SVGAGI (reference sequence). The V and J ends lost 4 bases and 7 bases respectively, with 19 bases between them. The CDR3 consists of 15 residues.

This clone was picked up one time. This chain connects TRBV5-1 to TRBJ2-1; D ambiguous. Germline CDR1 SGHRS, CDR2 YFSETQ. Trimming removed 4 bases from V and 3 bases from J, with 11 bases in between. CDR3 length: 14 residues. CDR3 sequence: CASSHRTDYNEQFF. CDR3 nucleotides: TGCGCCAGCAGCCACCGAACAGACTACAATGAGCAGTTCTTC. Filled out from reference TRBV5-1 and TRBJ2-1, the complete variable domain reads KAGVTQTPRYLIKTRGQQVTLSCSPISGHRSVSWYQQTPGQGLQFLFEYFSETQRNKGNFPGRFSGRQFSNSRSEMNVSTLELGDSALYLCASSHRTDYNEQFFGPGTRLTVL.

This clone was found once. The chain has TRBV5-4 and TRBJ2-7; D perhaps matches TRBD2 (6 bases). CDR3 length: 14 amino acids. V dropped 1 base and J dropped 1 base, with 9 bases sitting between them. Germline V gives CDR1 SGHNT, CDR2 YYREEE (reference sequence). CDR3 amino acids: CASSLQLASYEQYF. As DNA, the CDR3 is TGTGCCAGCAGCTTGCAACTAGCATCCTACGAGCAGTACTTC.

V is TRBV5-1 and J is TRBJ2-7; 11 nucleotides match TRBD1. This CDR3 comprises 15 residues. Per the germline V gene, CDR1 is SGHRS and CDR2 is YFSETQ. V was clipped by 4 bases and J by 5 bases; unmatched bases: 8. The CDR3 coding sequence is TGCGCCAGCAGCCCCGGGGGACAGGGGGGCCACGAGCAGTACTTC. It yields the protein CASSPGGQGGHEQYF.

The chain uses TRBV18 and TRBJ1-1; D may be TRBD1 (6 bases). Per the germline V gene, CDR1 is KGHSH and CDR2 is LQKENI. With 5 bases removed from V and 0 bases from J, the gap between germline ends came to 19 bases. This CDR3 is built from 17 residues. The CDR3 nucleotides read TGTGCCAGCTCAACCACGGCGGGGGCAGCCATGAACACTGAAGCTTTCTTT. Encoded protein: CASSTTAGAAMNTEAFF. The full variable domain, its missing parts supplied by reference TRBV18 and TRBJ1-1, is NAGVMQNPRHLVRRRGQEARLRCSPMKGHSHVYWYRQLPEEGLKFMVYLQKENIIDESGMPKERFSAEFPKEGPSILRIQQVVRGDSAAYFCASSTTAGAAMNTEAFFGQGTRLTVV.

The rearrangement links TRBV7-2 to TRBJ2-1, with D hard to call. Germline CDR1 reads SGHTA; CDR2 reads FQGNSA. Between the trimmed V and J ends, which lost 6 bases and 6 bases, there was a span of 21 bases. This CDR3 has 16 amino acids. The CDR3 is CASRPYLRIWGNEQFF. In DNA form, the CDR3 reads TGTGCCAGCAGACCATACTTACGGATTTGGGGCAATGAGCAGTTCTTC. The variable domain in full, with the rest retrieved from reference TRBV7-2 and TRBJ2-1, is GAGVSQSPSNKVTEKGKDVELRCDPISGHTALYWYRQSLGQGLEFLIYFQGNSAPDKSGLPSDRFSAERTGGSVSTLTIQRTQQEDSAVYLCASRPYLRIWGNEQFFGPGTRLTVL.

A remark on this clone: Other DNA sequences in this specimen translate into the identical CDR3. The chain joins TRBV5-4 to TRBJ1-5, with D hard to call. The CDR3 runs to 12 residues. The V end was cut by 5 bases, the J end by 3 bases, with 6 bases between. Per germline, CDR1 SGHNT and CDR2 YYREEE (reference sequence). The CDR3, as DNA: TGTGCCAGCAGTTCCCCCAATCAGCCCCAGCATTTT. It is translated as CASSSPNQPQHF.

The chain couples TRBV7-9 to TRBJ2-2; TRBD1 is a possible D gene (5 bases). The CDR3 spans 14 residues. From germline, CDR1 is SEHNR and CDR2 FQNEAQ (reference sequence). Trimming shortened V by 4 bases and J by 2 bases, and 8 bases separated the two germline ends. The CDR3 nucleotides are TGTGCCAGCAGCTCTCAGGGTAACACCGGGGAGCTGTTTTTT. Translating gives CASSSQGNTGELFF.

V usage is TRBV4-3 and J usage is TRBJ1-2; a weak D match, TRBD1 (6 bases). The CDR3 length is 15 residues. Germline V gene data show CDR1 as LGHNA and CDR2 as YSLEER. The germline V and J ends were trimmed by 0 bases and 4 bases, with 12 bases remaining between them. The CDR3 spells CASSQEGTGTYGYTF. The CDR3 coding sequence is TGCGCCAGCAGCCAAGAAGGCACAGGGACCTATGGCTACACCTTC.

V usage is TRBV19 and J usage is TRBJ1-5; TRBD1 aligns across 9 bases. The ends lost 2 bases at V and 11 bases at J; junction bases unmatched: 7. The length of the CDR3 is 14 residues. Germline V lookup: CDR1 LNHDA, CDR2 SQIVND (reference sequence). CDR3 nucleotides: TGTGCCAGTAGTATACAGACAGGGGGGCCGTCCCAGCATTTT. Translated, it gives CASSIQTGGPSQHF.

This chain uses TRBV28 with TRBJ2-5; a possible D gene is TRBD1 (6 bases). The end of the DNA aligns better with TRBJ2-7, so the J call may be wrong. CDR3 length: 12 amino acids. Germline V gives CDR1 MDHEN, CDR2 SYDVKM. The CDR3 region has the DNA TGTGCCACCCAGGGGAGCTCCTACGAGCAGTACTTC. Translated, it gives CATQGSSYEQYF.

The chain employs TRBV11-2 and TRBJ2-3, with D perhaps given as TRBD1 or TRBD2 (5 bases each). CDR3 length equals 18 residues. Looked up from germline, CDR1 is SGHAT and CDR2 is FQNNGV. V was shortened by 0 bases and J by 2 bases, with 18 bases between the two germline ends. CDR3 protein: CASSLDRVGARFTDTQYF. CDR3 coding DNA: TGTGCCAGCAGCTTAGATCGGGTCGGGGCTAGGTTCACAGATACGCAGTATTTT.

V and J are TRBV19 and TRBJ1-2; possibly TRBD1 for D (6 bases). Germline V gene sequence: CDR1 LNHDA, CDR2 SQIVND (reference sequence). CDR3 length: 13 residues. V shed 6 bases and J shed 1 base, with 9 bases lying between them. CDR3 nucleotides: TGTGCCAGTAGGAGGACAGTTAACTATGGCTACACCTTC. Translated: CASRRTVNYGYTF.